These T cell receptor beta chains were read from a single sample in a study of cytomegalovirus exposure and HLA in healthy donors. Only in-frame clones appear in the TCRdb table, and some are missing; sequencing was by immunoSEQ multiplex PCR. The sample has just over 150,000 clones; roughly 80% are singletons. Sequencing was done on a sample of PBMCs. These receptors came from a female donor in good health and CMV-seronegative. Both conserved end residues are part of each CDR3. A D gene is named only where the DNA matches it firmly. Size tells how often a clone was seen (once, few, many) or the class of an expanded clone, and some rows leave it out.

>TRBV18|.|TRBJ1-2|.
TGTGCCAGCTCACCACGAGAACAGGAGATCTATGGCTACACCTTC
CASSPREQEIYGYTF
>TRBV14|TRBD1|TRBJ2-7|few
TGTGCCAGCAGCCGGACAGGGGGCAGCTACGAGCAGTACTTC
CASSRTGGSYEQYF
>TRBV19|.|TRBJ1-2|.
TGTGCCAGTAGTATGCGGGGGCGGGACTATGGCTACACCTTC
CASSMRGRDYGYTF
>TRBV30|TRBD1|TRBJ1-3|.
TGTGCCTGGAGTGTACAGGGGGCCGGCACCATATATTTT
CAWSVQGAGTIYF
>TRBV7-3|.|TRBJ2-3|.
TGTGCCAGCAGCCCAGTACTAGCTCGCACAGATACGCAGTATTTT
CASSPVLARTDTQYF
>TRBV21-1|.|TRBJ1-3|.
TGTGCCAGCAGCAAATCATGCGGGACAGGGGTCGGAAACACCATATATTTT
CASSKSCGTGVGNTIYF
>TRBV5-6|.|TRBJ2-5|.
TGTGCCAGCAGCAGCACCCGACAGGTGGAGACCCAGTACTTC
CASSSTRQVETQYF
>TRBV6-5|TRBD2|TRBJ2-3|.
TGTGCCAGCAGTTACTCAGCGGGAGGGAGCACAGATACGCAGTATTTT
CASSYSAGGSTDTQYF
>TRBV18|.|TRBJ1-1|once
TGTGCCAGCTCACCATCCAGGGCGAACACTGAAGCTTTCTTT
CASSPSRANTEAFF
>TRBV7-2|.|TRBJ2-2|.
TGTGCCAGCGGACAAGACTGGAACACCGGGGAGCTGTTTTTT
CASGQDWNTGELFF
>TRBV10-2|TRBD1|TRBJ2-7|.
TGCGCCAGCTTTCCGCCTGGACAGGGGGCCGACGAGCAGTACTTC
CASFPPGQGADEQYF
>TRBV11-2|.|TRBJ1-1|.
TGTGCCAGCAGCTTAATGGCAGGGGACACTGAAGCTTTCTTT
CASSLMAGDTEAFF
>TRBV5-1|TRBD2|TRBJ2-5|.
TGCGCCAGCAGCTCGGGACTAGCGGGCCAAGAGACCCAGTACTTC
CASSSGLAGQETQYF
>TRBV5-1|.|TRBJ2-7|few
TGCGCCAGCAGCTTGGGGGCAGCCTCTTCCTACGAGCAGTACTTC
CASSLGAASSYEQYF
>TRBV9|TRBD2|TRBJ2-7|.
TGTGCCAGCAGCGTAGCGGCTAGCGGGACCTACGAGCAGTACTTC
CASSVAASGTYEQYF
>TRBV7-9|TRBD2|TRBJ2-3|.
TGTGCCAGCAGCGAACCTCGCGGGGGGCCTTTAGGCACAGATACGCAGTATTTT
CASSEPRGGPLGTDTQYF
>TRBV5-4|TRBD1|TRBJ2-7|few
TGTGCCAGCAGCTTGACAGGGGGTTTCGAGCAGTACTTC
CASSLTGGFEQYF
>TRBV18|TRBD2|TRBJ2-1|.
TGTGCCAGCTCACCACTTGCGGGAGGATCATACAATGAGCAGTTCTTC
CASSPLAGGSYNEQFF
>TRBV7-7|TRBD2|TRBJ2-5|few
TGTGCCAGCAGCTTAGAGCGGGGGTCAGAGACCCAGTACTTC
CASSLERGSETQYF
>TRBV5-4|.|TRBJ1-2|.
TGTGCCAGCAGCTTGTCGAGGGCCTTCCCGCGCTACACCTTC
CASSLSRAFPRYTF
>TRBV30|.|TRBJ1-4|once
TGTGCCTGGAGGGCCCCGGGGACAAGGGGGGAAAAACTGTTTTTT
CAWRAPGTRGEKLFF
>TRBV6-5|.|TRBJ1-5|.
TGTGCCACTAAAAGGGGTGACAATCAGCCCCAGCATTTT
CATKRGDNQPQHF
>TRBV7-9|TRBD1|TRBJ1-1|.
TGTGCCAGCAGCTCGGGACAGGGGATGGACACTGAAGCTTTCTTT
CASSSGQGMDTEAFF
>TRBV5-4|TRBD1|TRBJ2-3|.
TGTGCCAGCAGCTTGGCTCGGGACAGGGGCGCAGATACGCAGTATTTT
CASSLARDRGADTQYF
>TRBV2|TRBD2|TRBJ2-3|.
TGTGCCAGTTTGACTAGCTCTAGCACAGATACGCAGTATTTT
CASLTSSSTDTQYF
>TRBV11-2|TRBD2|TRBJ2-5|.
TGTGCCAGCAGCTTACTAGCGGGATTGGGCAGTGAGACCCAGTACTTC
CASSLLAGLGSETQYF
>TRBV5-1|TRBD2|TRBJ2-1|.
TGCGCCAGCAGCTTTTCTAGCGGGAGAGACTCCTACAATGAGCAGTTCTTC
CASSFSSGRDSYNEQFF
>TRBV6-1|.|TRBJ1-4|.
TGTGCCAGCAGTGAAGCATTTTTCGCAACTAATGAAAAACTGTTTTTT
CASSEAFFATNEKLFF
>TRBV10-3|.|TRBJ1-1|once
TGTGCCATCAGTGAGCCCCGGAGGGTATCGGCTTTCTTT
CAISEPRRVSAFF
>TRBV2|TRBD1|TRBJ2-5|.
TGTGCCAGCAGTATAGGACAGGAAGAGACCCAGTACTTC
CASSIGQEETQYF
>TRBV10-3|TRBD1|TRBJ1-1|.
TGTGCCATCACCACAGGGGTTCGCACTGAAGCTTTCTTT
CAITTGVRTEAFF
>TRBV5-1|.|TRBJ2-3|.
TGCGCCAGCACCCTCGCGACAGGTAGCACAGATACGCAGTATTTT
CASTLATGSTDTQYF
>TRBV5-1|.|TRBJ1-2|once
TGCGCCAGCAGCGACGGGGGGGAGAACTATGGCTACACCTTC
CASSDGGENYGYTF
>TRBV11-1|.|TRBJ1-1|.
TGTGCCAGCAGCTTACCCGGGAATGCGCACACTGAAGCTTTCTTT
CASSLPGNAHTEAFF
>TRBV6-1|TRBD1|TRBJ2-7|few
TGTGCCAGCAGACTCGGGACAGGGGCGACCTACGAGCAGTACTTC
CASRLGTGATYEQYF
>TRBV19|.|TRBJ2-7|few
TGTGCCAGTAGCACCCAATCAACAGGGAGCCACGAGCAGTACTTC
CASSTQSTGSHEQYF
>TRBV5-7|.|TRBJ1-1|.
TGTGCCAGCAGGCTCGGGACTGCTAAGACTGAAGCTTTCTTT
CASRLGTAKTEAFF
>TRBV5-1|.|TRBJ2-7|few
TGCGCCAGCAGCTTGAGCGGTCCCGGATACGAGCAGTACTTC
CASSLSGPGYEQYF
>TRBV30|.|TRBJ2-2|few
TGTGCCGGGAACAGGGATTCGAACACCGGGGAGCTGTTTTTT
CAGNRDSNTGELFF
>TRBV30|.|TRBJ2-7|.
TGTGCCTGGAGCAGGGGCTCGGGCGACGAGCAGTACTTC
CAWSRGSGDEQYF
>TRBV7-9|TRBD1|TRBJ1-5|.
TGTGCCAGCAGCGTTACAGGGGACCAGCCCCAGCATTTT
CASSVTGDQPQHF
>TRBV5-4|TRBD2|TRBJ2-3|.
TGTGCCAGCAGACCGGGAAAAGGACTAGCGGGGGCTAGCACAGATACGCAGTATTTT
CASRPGKGLAGASTDTQYF
>TRBV25-1|.|TRBJ1-2|.
TGTGCCACCCGGGGGGAAAACTATGGCTACACCTTC
CATRGENYGYTF
>TRBV30|.|TRBJ1-4|.
TGTGCCTGGAGTCAATCACAGCGGGAAAAACTGTTTTTT
CAWSQSQREKLFF
>TRBV9|.|TRBJ2-3|.
TGTGCCAGCAGCGTAATGACTGGCACAGATACGCAGTATTTT
CASSVMTGTDTQYF
>TRBV25-1|TRBD1|TRBJ1-2|.
TGTGCCAGCAGCGGACAGGGACCCCATGGCTACACCTTC
CASSGQGPHGYTF
>TRBV7-9|TRBD1|TRBJ1-1|few
TGTGCCAGCAGCTCGACAGGGTTCAGGGTCACTGAAGCTTTCTTT
CASSSTGFRVTEAFF
>TRBV9|.|TRBJ1-2|.
TGTGCCAGCAGCGCCGGACAAGCTAACTATGGCTACACCTTC
CASSAGQANYGYTF
>TRBV25-1|TRBD1|TRBJ1-2|few
TGTGCCAGCAGTGACCTGAGACAGGGGTCTATGGCCTATGGCTACACCTTC
CASSDLRQGSMAYGYTF
>TRBV4-1|.|TRBJ1-4|few
TGCGCCAGCAGCCGAGATCCCGGGGCAACTAATGAAAAACTGTTTTTT
CASSRDPGATNEKLFF
>TRBV13|.|TRBJ1-6|.
TGTGCCAGCAGCCTCCGGGGGACCTCTGGTAATTCACCCCTCCACTTT
CASSLRGTSGNSPLHF
>TRBV4-1|TRBD2|TRBJ2-1|.
TGCGCCAGCAGCTCCGGGACTAGCGGGAGTTACAATGAGCAGTTCTTC
CASSSGTSGSYNEQFF
>TRBV21-1|.|TRBJ1-2|.
TGTGCCAGCAGCGTTCAGACAGGGTTGGGTAGCTATGGCTACACCTTC
CASSVQTGLGSYGYTF
>TRBV5-6|TRBD1|TRBJ1-6|.
TGTGCCAGCAGCTTGACAGGGGGAATTTATAATTCACCCCTCCACTTT
CASSLTGGIYNSPLHF
>TRBV14|TRBD1|TRBJ1-4|.
TGTGCCAGCAGCCAAAACAGGGGTCCTAATGAAAAACTGTTTTTT
CASSQNRGPNEKLFF
>TRBV5-4|TRBD1|TRBJ1-2|.
TGTGCCAGCAGCTTATTACAGGGGATCGGCTACACCTTC
CASSLLQGIGYTF
>TRBV7-9|.|TRBJ1-2|.
TGTGCCAGCAGCCCCGAGGACACCCTCTACACCTTC
CASSPEDTLYTF
>TRBV2|.|TRBJ2-1|.
TGTGCCAGCAGTGGGTGGGGGGGCGGCAATGAGCAGTTCTTC
CASSGWGGGNEQFF
>TRBV6-5|TRBD2|TRBJ2-3|.
TGTGCCAGCACAGTTGGTAGCGGGAGGTCAGATACGCAGTATTTT
CASTVGSGRSDTQYF